The 7 T cell receptor beta chains below were found in one sample sequenced in a study of blood T cell repertoires in COVID-19 (TCRdb year 2020). Libraries were made using the immunoSEQ multiplex PCR assay. Not all clones reach the TCRdb copy of this immuneACCESS table, which keeps in-frame sequences only. Checked studies attribute under half of the gap to unresolved V genes and leave the rest unexplained. The sample records under 450,000 clones, 81% of which are singletons. The ten biggest clones cover about 1% of the sample. Sample: peripheral blood. These receptors came from a human donor with acute or convalescent COVID-19. The donor label of this sample is uncertain.

This CDR3 reads CASSKQMNTEAFF. In nucleotides, the CDR3 is TGTGCCAGCAGCAAACAAATGAACACTGAAGCTTTCTTT. The chain uses TRBV7-2 and TRBJ1-1, with unresolved D. V was shortened by 5 bases and J by 0 bases, with 7 bases between the two germline ends. Germline V gives CDR1 SGHTA, CDR2 FQGNSA. CDR3 size: 13 residues.

This clone was found a few times. The gene calls are TRBV4-2 and TRBJ2-7, with 11 bases aligning to TRBD2. Per germline, CDR1 LGHNA and CDR2 YNFKEQ. The CDR3 is 17 amino acids. Trimming cost V 0 bases and J 4 bases; bases outside gene matches: 8. Written as DNA, the CDR3 is TGTGCCAGCAGCCAAGAGGTAGCGGGGGGGCAGGTTTACGAGCAGTACTTC. The encoded protein is CASSQEVAGGQVYEQYF.

The genes are TRBV6-6 and TRBJ2-3, with D tentatively TRBD1 (5 bases). This CDR3 has 15 residues. Trimming stripped 2 bases from V and 5 bases from J, with 14 bases between. Germline V gene data show CDR1 as MNHNY and CDR2 as SVGAGI (reference sequence). CDR3 amino acids: CASSYKGQVLDTQYF. The DNA for the CDR3 is TGTGCCAGCAGTTACAAGGGGCAGGTATTAGATACGCAGTATTTT.

V usage is TRBV28 and J usage is TRBJ2-1; D is possibly TRBD2 (6 bases). The CDR3 loop spans 17 amino acids. V gave up 7 bases and J gave up 3 bases, with 22 bases separating them. Germline lookup yields CDR1 MDHEN and CDR2 SYDVKM. The CDR3 DNA reads as TGTGCCAGCACCCTGGGGGGTGTTGCGGGGATCTACAATGAGCAGTTCTTC. Protein: CASTLGGVAGIYNEQFF.

CDR3 sequence reads: CASSLAREPQHF. The CDR3 DNA reads TGTGCCAGCAGCTTAGCCAGGGAGCCCCAGCATTTT. The chain recombines TRBV7-9 with TRBJ1-5; D perhaps matches TRBD1 (5 bases). The CDR3 has 12 amino acids. Germline V CDR1 and CDR2: SEHNR, FQNEAQ (reference sequence). Trimming shortened V by 0 bases and J by 8 bases, and 5 bases separated the two germline ends.

The chain links TRBV27 to TRBJ2-3; a weak D match, TRBD2 (6 bases). V lost 4 bases and J 1 base, leaving 12 bases between the germline ends. CDR1 and CDR2 from the germline V gene are MNHEY and SMNVEV (reference sequence). CDR3 length: 15 residues. The chain's CDR3 is CASSSWSGGTDTQYF. CDR3 DNA sequence: TGTGCCAGCAGTTCTTGGTCGGGGGGCACAGATACGCAGTATTTT.

The genes are TRBV11-2 and TRBJ1-1; TRBD1 is a possible D gene (5 bases). The CDR3 has 16 residues. V was shortened by 2 bases and J by 1 base, with 14 bases between the two germline ends. From germline, CDR1 is SGHAT and CDR2 FQNNGV. The CDR3 bases are TGTGCCAGCAGCTTAACAGCGGGGGTGGCGAACACTGAAGCTTTCTTT. It translates to CASSLTAGVANTEAFF.